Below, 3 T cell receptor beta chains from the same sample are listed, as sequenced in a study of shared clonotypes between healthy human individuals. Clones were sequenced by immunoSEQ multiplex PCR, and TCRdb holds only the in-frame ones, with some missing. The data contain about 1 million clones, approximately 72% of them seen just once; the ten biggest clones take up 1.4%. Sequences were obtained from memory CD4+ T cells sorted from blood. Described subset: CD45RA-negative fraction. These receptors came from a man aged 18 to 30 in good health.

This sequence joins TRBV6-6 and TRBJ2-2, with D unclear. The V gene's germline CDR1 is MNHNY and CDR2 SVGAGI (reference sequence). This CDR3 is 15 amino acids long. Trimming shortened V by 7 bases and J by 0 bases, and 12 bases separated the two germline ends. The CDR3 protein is CASTQPQPNTGELFF. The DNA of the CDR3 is TGTGCCAGCACCCAGCCCCAGCCGAACACCGGGGAGCTGTTTTTT.

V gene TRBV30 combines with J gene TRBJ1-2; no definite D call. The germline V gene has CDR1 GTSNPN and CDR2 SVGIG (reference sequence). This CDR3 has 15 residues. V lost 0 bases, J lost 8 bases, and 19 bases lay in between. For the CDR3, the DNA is TGTGCCTGGAGTGTTGGTAAGAGGTCGGCAGTGGGCTACACCTTC. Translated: CAWSVGKRSAVGYTF.

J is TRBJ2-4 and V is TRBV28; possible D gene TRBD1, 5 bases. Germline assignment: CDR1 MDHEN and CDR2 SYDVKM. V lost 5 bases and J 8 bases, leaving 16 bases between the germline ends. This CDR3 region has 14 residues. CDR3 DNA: TGTGCCAGCAGTGGGGCCATCCTTCGGGACATTCAGTACTTC. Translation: CASSGAILRDIQYF. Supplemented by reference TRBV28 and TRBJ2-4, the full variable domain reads DVKVTQSSRYLVKRTGEKVFLECVQDMDHENMFWYRQDPGLGLRLIYFSYDVKMKEKGDIPEGYSVSREKKERFSLILESASTNQTSMYLCASSGAILRDIQYFGAGTRLSVL.